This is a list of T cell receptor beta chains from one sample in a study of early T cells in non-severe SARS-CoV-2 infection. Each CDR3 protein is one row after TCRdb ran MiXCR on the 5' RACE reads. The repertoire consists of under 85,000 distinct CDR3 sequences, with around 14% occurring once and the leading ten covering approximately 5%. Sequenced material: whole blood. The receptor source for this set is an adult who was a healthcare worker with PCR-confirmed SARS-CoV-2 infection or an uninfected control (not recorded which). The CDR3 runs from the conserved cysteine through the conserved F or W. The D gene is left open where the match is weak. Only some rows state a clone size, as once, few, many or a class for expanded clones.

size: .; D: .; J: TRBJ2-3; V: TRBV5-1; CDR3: CASSEGLLSTDTQYF; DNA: TGCGCCAGCAGCGAAGGACTATTGAGCACAGATACGCAGTATTTT
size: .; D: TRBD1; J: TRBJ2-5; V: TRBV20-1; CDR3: CSASPGQGALETQYF; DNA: TGCAGTGCGAGCCCAGGACAGGGGGCGCTGGAGACCCAGTACTTC
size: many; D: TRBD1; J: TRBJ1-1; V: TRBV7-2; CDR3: CASSSTGLGTEAFF; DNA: TGTGCCAGCAGCTCGACAGGGCTGGGGACTGAAGCTTTCTTT
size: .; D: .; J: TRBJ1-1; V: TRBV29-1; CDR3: CSVEAGGGTEAFF; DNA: TGCAGCGTTGAAGCCGGGGGGGGCACTGAAGCTTTCTTT
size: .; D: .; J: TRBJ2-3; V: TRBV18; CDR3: CASTPALSDTQYF; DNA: TGTGCCAGCACGCCCGCTCTTTCAGATACGCAGTATTTT
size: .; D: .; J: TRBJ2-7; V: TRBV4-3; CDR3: CASSQDSIKGYSYEQYF; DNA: TGCGCCAGCAGCCAAGATTCGATAAAGGGGTACTCCTACGAGCAGTACTTC
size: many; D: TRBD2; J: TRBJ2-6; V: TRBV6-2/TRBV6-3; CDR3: CASSLRTSGGSGANVLTF; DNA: TGTGCCAGCAGTTTACGGACTAGCGGGGGCTCTGGGGCCAACGTCCTGACTTTC
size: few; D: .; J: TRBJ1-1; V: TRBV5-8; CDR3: CASSSGANRNTEAFF; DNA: TGTGCCAGCAGCTCAGGGGCCAACAGGAACACTGAAGCTTTCTTT
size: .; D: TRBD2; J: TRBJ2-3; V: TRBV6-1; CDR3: CASKFGSSGSTDTQYF; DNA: TGTGCCAGCAAGTTCGGTTCTAGCGGGAGCACAGATACGCAGTATTTT
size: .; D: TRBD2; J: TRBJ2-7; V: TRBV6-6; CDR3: CASTQRGDYEQYF; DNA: TGTGCCAGCACCCAGCGGGGGGACTACGAGCAGTACTTC
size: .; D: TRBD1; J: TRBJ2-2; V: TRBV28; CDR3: CASSLGTGAGTGELFF; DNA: TGTGCCAGCAGTTTGGGGACAGGGGCGGGCACCGGGGAGCTGTTTTTT
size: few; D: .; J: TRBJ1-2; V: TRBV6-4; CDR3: CASSAGTREGGYTF; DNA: TGTGCCAGCAGCGCCGGGACACGTGAAGGGGGCTACACCTTC
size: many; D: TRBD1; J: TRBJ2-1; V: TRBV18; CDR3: CASSPPGTGFYEQFF; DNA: TGTGCCAGCTCACCACCAGGGACAGGGTTTTATGAGCAGTTCTTC
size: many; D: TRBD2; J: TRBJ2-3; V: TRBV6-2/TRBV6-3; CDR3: CASSSPPGRGGGDTQYF; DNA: TGTGCCAGCAGCTCCCCTCCCGGGCGGGGGGGCGGAGATACGCAGTATTTT
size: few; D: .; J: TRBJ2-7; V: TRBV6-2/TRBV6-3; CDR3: CASSPTGAEQYF; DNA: TGTGCCAGCAGCCCCACCGGGGCCGAGCAGTACTTC
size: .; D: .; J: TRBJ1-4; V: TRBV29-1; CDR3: CSVSPPGLNEKLFF; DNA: TGCAGCGTCTCGCCGCCAGGCTTGAATGAAAAACTGTTTTTT
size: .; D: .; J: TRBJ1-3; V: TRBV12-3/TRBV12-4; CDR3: CASSPTGLGNTIYF; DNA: TGTGCCAGCAGCCCCACAGGGTTGGGAAACACCATATATTTT
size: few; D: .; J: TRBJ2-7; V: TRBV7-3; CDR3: CASSFGAGDEQYF; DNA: TGTGCCAGCAGCTTTGGAGCGGGCGACGAGCAGTACTTC
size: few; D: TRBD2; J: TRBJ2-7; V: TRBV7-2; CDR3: CASSFRTSGSPYEQYF; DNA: TGTGCCAGCAGCTTTCGGACTAGCGGGTCGCCTTACGAGCAGTACTTC
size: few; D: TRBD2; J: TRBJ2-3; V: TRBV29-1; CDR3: CSVEGATSGGPDTQYF; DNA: TGCAGCGTTGAAGGGGCGACTAGCGGGGGGCCAGATACGCAGTATTTT
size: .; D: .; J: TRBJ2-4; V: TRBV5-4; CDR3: CASSLHREYIQYF; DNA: TGTGCCAGCAGCTTACACAGGGAGTACATTCAGTACTTC
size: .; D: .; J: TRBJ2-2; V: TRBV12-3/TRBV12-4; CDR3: CASSTFSTGELFF; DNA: TGTGCCAGCAGTACCTTCAGCACCGGGGAGCTGTTTTTT
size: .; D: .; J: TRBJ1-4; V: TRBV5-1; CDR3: CASSTGPGEKLFF; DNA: TGCGCCAGCAGCACCGGACCAGGCGAAAAACTGTTTTTT
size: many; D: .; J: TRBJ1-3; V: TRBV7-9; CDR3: CASSLAETPGNTIYF; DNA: TGTGCCAGCAGCTTAGCAGAAACGCCTGGAAACACCATATATTTT
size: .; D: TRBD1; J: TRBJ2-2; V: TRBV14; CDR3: CASSQWQGANTGELFF; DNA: TGTGCCAGCAGCCAGTGGCAGGGGGCCAACACCGGGGAGCTGTTTTTT
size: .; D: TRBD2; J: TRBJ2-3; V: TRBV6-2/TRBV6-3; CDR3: CASSPVTGGIGDTQYF; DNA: TGTGCCAGCAGTCCGGTGACGGGAGGAATAGGGGATACGCAGTATTTT
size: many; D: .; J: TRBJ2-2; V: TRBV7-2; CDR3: CASSLVRSGELFF; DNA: TGTGCCAGCAGCTTAGTTAGGTCCGGGGAGCTGTTTTTT
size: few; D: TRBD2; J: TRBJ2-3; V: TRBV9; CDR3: CASSVDSLAGGLGTDTQYF; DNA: TGTGCCAGCAGCGTAGACTCACTAGCGGGGGGGCTCGGAACAGATACGCAGTATTTT
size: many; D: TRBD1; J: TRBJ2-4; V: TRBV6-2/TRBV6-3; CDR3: CATNQGELDIQYF; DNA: TGTGCCACAAATCAGGGGGAGCTGGACATTCAGTACTTC
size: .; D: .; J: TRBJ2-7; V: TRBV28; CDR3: CASSVSSYEQYF; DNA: TGTGCCAGCAGTGTTAGCTCCTACGAGCAGTACTTC
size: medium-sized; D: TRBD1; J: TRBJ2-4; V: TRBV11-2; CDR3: CASSRDRGLAKNIQYF; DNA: TGTGCCAGCAGTAGGGACAGGGGTCTAGCCAAAAACATTCAGTACTTC
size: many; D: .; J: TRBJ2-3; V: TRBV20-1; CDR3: CSARMVDTQYF; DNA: TGCAGTGCTAGAATGGTGGATACGCAGTATTTT
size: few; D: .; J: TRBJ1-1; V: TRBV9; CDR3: CASSPAGQMNTEAFF; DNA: TGTGCCAGCAGCCCCGCGGGACAAATGAACACTGAAGCTTTCTTT
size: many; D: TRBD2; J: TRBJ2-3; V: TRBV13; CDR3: CASSRRLAGADTQYF; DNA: TGTGCCAGCAGCAGGCGACTAGCGGGAGCAGATACGCAGTATTTT
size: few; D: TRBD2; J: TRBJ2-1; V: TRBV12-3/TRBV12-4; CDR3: CASSFGGSYNEQFF; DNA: TGTGCCAGCAGTTTCGGCGGGAGCTACAATGAGCAGTTCTTC
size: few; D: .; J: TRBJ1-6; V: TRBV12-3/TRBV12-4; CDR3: CASNKQGVHSPLHF; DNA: TGTGCCAGCAACAAACAGGGAGTCCATTCACCCCTCCACTTT
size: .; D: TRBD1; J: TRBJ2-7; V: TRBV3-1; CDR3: CASSGQAVEQYF; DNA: TGTGCCAGCAGTGGACAGGCGGTGGAGCAGTACTTC
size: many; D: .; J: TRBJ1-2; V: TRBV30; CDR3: CAWREAGDPYGYTF; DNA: TGTGCCTGGAGGGAGGCAGGGGACCCCTATGGCTACACCTTC
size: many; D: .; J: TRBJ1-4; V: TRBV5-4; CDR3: CASSLTIGRPTTNEKLFF; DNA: TGTGCCAGCAGCTTGACTATCGGCCGTCCGACAACTAATGAAAAACTGTTTTTT
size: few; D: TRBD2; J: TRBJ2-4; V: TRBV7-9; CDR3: CASASGGATNIQYF; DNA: TGTGCCAGCGCTAGCGGGGGGGCCACAAACATTCAGTACTTC
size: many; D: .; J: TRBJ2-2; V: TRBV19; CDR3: CASSMQAATGELFF; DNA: TGTGCCAGTAGTATGCAGGCTGCCACCGGGGAGCTGTTTTTT
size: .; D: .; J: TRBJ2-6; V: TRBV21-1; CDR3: CASSKDTLGQGSPGANVLTF; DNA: TGTGCCAGCAGCAAAGATACCCTGGGACAGGGCTCCCCTGGGGCCAACGTCCTGACTTTC
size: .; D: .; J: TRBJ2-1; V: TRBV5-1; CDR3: CASSLMSSYNEQFF; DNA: TGCGCCAGCAGCTTAATGAGCTCCTACAATGAGCAGTTCTTC
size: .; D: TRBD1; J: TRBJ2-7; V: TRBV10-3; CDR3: CATGTGGYEQYF; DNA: TGTGCCACCGGGACAGGGGGCTACGAGCAGTACTTC
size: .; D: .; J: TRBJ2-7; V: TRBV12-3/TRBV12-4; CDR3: CASSLRASSYEQYF; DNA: TGTGCCAGCAGTTTACGGGCTAGCAGCTACGAGCAGTACTTC
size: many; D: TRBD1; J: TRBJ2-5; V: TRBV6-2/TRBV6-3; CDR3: CASSSQGDRQETQYF; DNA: TGTGCCAGCAGTTCACAGGGGGACCGCCAAGAGACCCAGTACTTC
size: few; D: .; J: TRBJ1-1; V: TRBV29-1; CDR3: CSVEVGRMNTEAFF; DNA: TGCAGCGTTGAAGTGGGCCGGATGAACACTGAAGCTTTCTTT
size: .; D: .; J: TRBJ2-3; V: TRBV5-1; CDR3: CASSLKEGTDTQYF; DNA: TGCGCCAGCAGCTTGAAGGAGGGCACAGATACGCAGTATTTT
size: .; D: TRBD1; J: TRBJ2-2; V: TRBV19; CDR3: CASTSDRAHTGELFF; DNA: TGTGCCAGTACCTCGGACAGGGCACACACCGGGGAGCTGTTTTTT
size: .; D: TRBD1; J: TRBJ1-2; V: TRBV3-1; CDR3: CASSQEGQSYGYTF; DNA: TGTGCCAGCAGCCAAGAGGGACAGAGCTATGGCTACACCTTC
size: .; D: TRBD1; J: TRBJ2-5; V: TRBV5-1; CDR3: CASSLRVGGFETQYF; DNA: TGCGCCAGCAGCTTGAGAGTAGGGGGCTTCGAGACCCAGTACTTC
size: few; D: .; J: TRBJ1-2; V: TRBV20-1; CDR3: CSARVRGRDDGYTF; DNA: TGCAGTGCTAGAGTCAGGGGCAGGGATGATGGCTACACCTTC